This TCR beta chain is from a study of cytomegalovirus exposure and HLA in healthy donors. Notes on this clone: Its antigen remains unknown.

The primer mix had 60 Vbeta and 13 Jbeta primers. Per the study methods: Among the unique TCR beta chains that a later analysis counted, roughly 80 million in all, about 11 million were shared. Sequencing was performed with immunoSEQ multiplex PCR; in TCRdb, only in-frame clones are kept and a portion is missing. V, J and clone size are those of that table, while D and trimming were read from the DNA. The profile shows about 190,000 clones, approximately 88% of them singletons. Study results and limitations: Several of the most significant clusters appeared, in a later analysis, to be linked to common viral pathogens.

With 1 base clipped from V and 4 bases from J, the junction kept 7 bases outside the gene matches. Germline V gene data show CDR1 as MGHRA and CDR2 as YSYEKL. CDR3 size: 16 residues. The V gene is TRBV4-1, the J gene TRBJ2-5; 9 bases match TRBD2. The sequenced sample was PBMCs. The origin of this receptor is a woman between 45 and 65 years old in good health and CMV-seropositive. The CDR3 loop is CASSQAVSGGSETQYF. CDR3 coding DNA: TGCGCCAGCAGCCAAGCAGTTAGCGGGGGTTCAGAGACCCAGTACTTC.